This T cell receptor (beta chain) appears in the sequencing data of a study of blood T cell repertoires in COVID-19. Study background: Italy, Spain and the United States were the sources of the convalescent and acute COVID-19 samples. Sample material is recorded as cDNA or gDNA derived from T cells, B-cell-depleted T cells, or PBMCs.

This CDR3 has 15 amino acids. The trim removed 4 bases at V and 6 bases at J, leaving 9 bases unmatched. Germline assignment: CDR1 SNHLY and CDR2 FYNNEI. Study processing details: Scientists estimated how many nucleated cells there were by amplifying reference gene primers. The protocol was immunoSEQ multiplex PCR, while the TCRdb copy is restricted to in-frame clones and leaves out a portion. V, J and clone size were drawn from that table, and D and trimming were deduced from the DNA. Of about 480,000 clones in the sample, 85% to 90% were seen once. Sequenced: peripheral blood. The rearrangement joins TRBV2 to TRBJ2-1; 7 bases are a match to TRBD2. This sequence originates from a woman aged 30 to 39 with acute or convalescent COVID-19. The CDR3 here is CASSAGLQDFNEQFF. The CDR3 DNA reads as TGTGCCAGCAGTGCGGGACTACAGGATTTCAATGAGCAGTTCTTC.